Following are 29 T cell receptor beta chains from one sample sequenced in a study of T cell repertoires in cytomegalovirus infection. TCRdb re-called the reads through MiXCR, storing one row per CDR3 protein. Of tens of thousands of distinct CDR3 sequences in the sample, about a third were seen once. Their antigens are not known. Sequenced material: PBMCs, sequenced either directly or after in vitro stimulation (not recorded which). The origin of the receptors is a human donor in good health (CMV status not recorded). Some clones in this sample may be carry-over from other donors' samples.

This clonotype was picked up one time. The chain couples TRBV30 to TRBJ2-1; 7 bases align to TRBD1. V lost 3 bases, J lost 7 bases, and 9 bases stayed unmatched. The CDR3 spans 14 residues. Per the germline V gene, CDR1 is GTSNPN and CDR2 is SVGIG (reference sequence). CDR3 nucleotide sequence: TGTGCCTGGAGCCGACAGGGACAAGGGAATGAGCAGTTCTTC. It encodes CAWSRQGQGNEQFF.

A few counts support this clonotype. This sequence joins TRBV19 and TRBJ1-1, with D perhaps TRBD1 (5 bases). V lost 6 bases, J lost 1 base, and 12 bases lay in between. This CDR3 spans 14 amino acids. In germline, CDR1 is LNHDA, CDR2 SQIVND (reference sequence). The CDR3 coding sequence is TGTGCCAGTAGGGTAGGACACCCGAACACTGAAGCTTTCTTT. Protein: CASRVGHPNTEAFF.

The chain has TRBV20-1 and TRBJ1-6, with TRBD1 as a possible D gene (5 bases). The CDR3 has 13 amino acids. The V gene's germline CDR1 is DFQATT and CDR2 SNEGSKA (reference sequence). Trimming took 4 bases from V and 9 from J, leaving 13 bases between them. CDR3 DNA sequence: TGCAGTGCTATCGGGGGAACCGGTTCACCCCTCCACTTT. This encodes CSAIGGTGSPLHF.

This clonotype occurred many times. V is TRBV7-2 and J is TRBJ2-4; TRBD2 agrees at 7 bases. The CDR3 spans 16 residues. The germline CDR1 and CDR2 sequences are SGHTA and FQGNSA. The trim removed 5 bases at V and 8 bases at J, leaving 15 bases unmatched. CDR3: CASSDGTIWEADIQYF. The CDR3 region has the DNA TGTGCCAGCAGCGATGGGACTATATGGGAGGCAGACATTCAGTACTTC.

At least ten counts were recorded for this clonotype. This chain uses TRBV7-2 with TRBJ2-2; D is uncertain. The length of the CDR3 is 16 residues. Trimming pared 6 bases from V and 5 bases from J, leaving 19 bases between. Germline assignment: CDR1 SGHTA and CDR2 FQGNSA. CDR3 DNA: TGTGCCAGCAGTCCCCCCGGTGGGGTGGGGACCGGGGAGCTGTTTTTT. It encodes CASSPPGGVGTGELFF.

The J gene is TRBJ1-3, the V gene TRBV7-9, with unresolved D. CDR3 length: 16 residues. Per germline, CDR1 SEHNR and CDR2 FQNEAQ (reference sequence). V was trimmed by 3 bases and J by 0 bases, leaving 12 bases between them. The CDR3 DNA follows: TGTGCCAGCAGCTTTCGTAACGGAGGCTCTGGAAACACCATATATTTT. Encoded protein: CASSFRNGGSGNTIYF.

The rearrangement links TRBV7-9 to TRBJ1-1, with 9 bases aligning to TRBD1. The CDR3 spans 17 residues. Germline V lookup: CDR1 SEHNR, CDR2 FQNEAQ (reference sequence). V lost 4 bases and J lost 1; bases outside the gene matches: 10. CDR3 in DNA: TGTGCCAGCAGCTCCAAGGGACAGGGAACACCGAACACTGAAGCTTTCTTT. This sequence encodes CASSSKGQGTPNTEAFF.

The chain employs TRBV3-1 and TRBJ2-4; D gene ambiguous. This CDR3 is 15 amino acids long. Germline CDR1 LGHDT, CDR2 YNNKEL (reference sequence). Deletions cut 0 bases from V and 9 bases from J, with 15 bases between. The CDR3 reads CASSQELGLLGIQYF. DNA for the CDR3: TGTGCCAGCAGCCAAGAATTAGGTTTACTTGGCATTCAGTACTTC. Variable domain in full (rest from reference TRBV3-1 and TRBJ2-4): DTAVSQTPKYLVTQMGNDKSIKCEQNLGHDTMYWYKQDSKKFLKIMFSYNNKELIINETVPNRFSPKSPDKAHLNLHINSLELGDSAVYFCASSQELGLLGIQYFGAGTRLSVL.

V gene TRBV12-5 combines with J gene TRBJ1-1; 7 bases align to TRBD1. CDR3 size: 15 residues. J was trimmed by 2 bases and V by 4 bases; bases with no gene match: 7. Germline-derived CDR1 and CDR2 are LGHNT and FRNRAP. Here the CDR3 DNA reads TGTGCTAGTGGTTCCTCCGGGACAGAAAACACTGAAGCTTTCTTT. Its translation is CASGSSGTENTEAFF.

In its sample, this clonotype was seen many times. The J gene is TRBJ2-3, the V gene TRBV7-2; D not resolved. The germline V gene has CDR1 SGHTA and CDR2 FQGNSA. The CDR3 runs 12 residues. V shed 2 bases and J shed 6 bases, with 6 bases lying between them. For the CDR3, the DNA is TGTGCCAGCAGCTTATTGGCGGATACGCAGTATTTT. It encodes CASSLLADTQYF.

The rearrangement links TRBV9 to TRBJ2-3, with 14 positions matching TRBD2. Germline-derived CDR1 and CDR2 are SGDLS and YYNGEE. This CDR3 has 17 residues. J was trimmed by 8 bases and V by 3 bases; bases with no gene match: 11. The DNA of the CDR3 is TGTGCCAGCAGCGGAACCGGACTAGCGGGGGGCGGGGGTACGCAGTATTTT. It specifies CASSGTGLAGGGGTQYF.

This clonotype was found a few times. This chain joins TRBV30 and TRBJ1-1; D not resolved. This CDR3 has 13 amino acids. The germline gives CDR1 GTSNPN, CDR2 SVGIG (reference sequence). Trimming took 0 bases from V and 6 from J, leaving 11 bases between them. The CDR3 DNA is TGTGCCTGGAGTGTACTTTTGGGCGCTGAAGCTTTCTTT. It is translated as CAWSVLLGAEAFF.

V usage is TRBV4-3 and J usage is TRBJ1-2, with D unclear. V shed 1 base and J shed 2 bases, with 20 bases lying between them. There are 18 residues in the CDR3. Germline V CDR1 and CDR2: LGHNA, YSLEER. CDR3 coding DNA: TGCGCCAGCAGCCAAGCGCCCGATCGGTTGGAAACAAACTATGGCTACACCTTC. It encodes CASSQAPDRLETNYGYTF.

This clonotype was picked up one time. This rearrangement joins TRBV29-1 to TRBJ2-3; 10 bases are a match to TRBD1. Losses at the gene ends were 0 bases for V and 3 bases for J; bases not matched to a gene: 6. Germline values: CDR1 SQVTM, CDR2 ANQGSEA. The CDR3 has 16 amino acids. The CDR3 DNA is TGCAGCGTTGAAGAGGGGACAGGGGTAAGGACAGATACGCAGTATTTT. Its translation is CSVEEGTGVRTDTQYF.

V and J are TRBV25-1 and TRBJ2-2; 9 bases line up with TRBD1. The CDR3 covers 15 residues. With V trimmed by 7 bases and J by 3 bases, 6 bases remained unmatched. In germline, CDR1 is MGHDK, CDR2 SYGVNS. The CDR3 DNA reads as TGTGCCAGCACCGAGGGGACAGGGTACACCGGGGAGCTGTTTTTT. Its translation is CASTEGTGYTGELFF.

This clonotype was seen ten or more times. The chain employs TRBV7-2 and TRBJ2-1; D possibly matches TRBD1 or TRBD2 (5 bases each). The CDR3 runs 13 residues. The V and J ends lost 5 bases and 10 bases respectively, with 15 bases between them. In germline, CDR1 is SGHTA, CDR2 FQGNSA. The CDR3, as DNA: TGTGCCAGCAGCATATCCACGGGGCGGGAGCAGTTCTTC. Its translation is CASSISTGREQFF.

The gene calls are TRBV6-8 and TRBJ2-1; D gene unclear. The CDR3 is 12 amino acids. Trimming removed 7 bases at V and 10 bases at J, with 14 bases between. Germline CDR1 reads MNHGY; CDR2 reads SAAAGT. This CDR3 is CASNLQWYEQFF. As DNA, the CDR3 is TGTGCCAGCAACTTACAGTGGTACGAGCAGTTCTTC.

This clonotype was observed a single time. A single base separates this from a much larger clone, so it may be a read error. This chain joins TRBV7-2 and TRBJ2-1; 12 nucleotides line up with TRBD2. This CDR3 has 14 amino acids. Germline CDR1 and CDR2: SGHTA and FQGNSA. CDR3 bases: TGTGCCAGCAGAGAGACTAGCGGGAGTACCGAGCGGTTCTTC. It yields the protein CASRETSGSTERFF.

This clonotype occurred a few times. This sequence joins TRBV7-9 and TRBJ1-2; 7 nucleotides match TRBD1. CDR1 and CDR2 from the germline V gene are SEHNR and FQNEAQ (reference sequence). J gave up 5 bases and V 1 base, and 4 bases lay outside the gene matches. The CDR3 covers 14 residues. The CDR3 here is CASSLGPGQYGYTF. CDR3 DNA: TGTGCCAGCAGCTTAGGCCCGGGACAGTATGGCTACACCTTC.

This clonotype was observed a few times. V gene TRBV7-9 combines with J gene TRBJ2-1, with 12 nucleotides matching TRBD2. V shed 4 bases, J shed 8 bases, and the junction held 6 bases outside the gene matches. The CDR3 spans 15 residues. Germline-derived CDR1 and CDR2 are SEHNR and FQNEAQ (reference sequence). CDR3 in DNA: TGTGCCAGCAGCTCAAGGACTAGCGGGACCTATGAGCAGTTCTTC. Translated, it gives CASSSRTSGTYEQFF.

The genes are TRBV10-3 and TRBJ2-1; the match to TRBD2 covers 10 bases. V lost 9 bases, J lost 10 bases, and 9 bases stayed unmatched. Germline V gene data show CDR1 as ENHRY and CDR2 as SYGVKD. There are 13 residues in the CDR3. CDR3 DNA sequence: TGTGCCATTCCTAGCGGGAGTACAGGGGAGCAGTTCTTC. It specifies CAIPSGSTGEQFF.

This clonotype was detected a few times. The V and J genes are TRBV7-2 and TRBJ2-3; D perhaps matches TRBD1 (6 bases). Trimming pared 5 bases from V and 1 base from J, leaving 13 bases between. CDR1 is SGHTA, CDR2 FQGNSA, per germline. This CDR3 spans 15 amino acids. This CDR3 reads CASSTVGAGTDTQYF. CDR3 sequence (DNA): TGTGCCAGCAGCACAGTGGGGGCAGGCACAGATACGCAGTATTTT.

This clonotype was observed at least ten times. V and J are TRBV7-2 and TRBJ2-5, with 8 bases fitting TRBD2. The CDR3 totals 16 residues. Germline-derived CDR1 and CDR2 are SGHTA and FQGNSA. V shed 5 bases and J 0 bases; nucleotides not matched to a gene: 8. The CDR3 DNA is TGTGCCAGCAGCCTGTGGGCTAGCGGGTACCAAGAGACCCAGTACTTC. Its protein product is CASSLWASGYQETQYF.

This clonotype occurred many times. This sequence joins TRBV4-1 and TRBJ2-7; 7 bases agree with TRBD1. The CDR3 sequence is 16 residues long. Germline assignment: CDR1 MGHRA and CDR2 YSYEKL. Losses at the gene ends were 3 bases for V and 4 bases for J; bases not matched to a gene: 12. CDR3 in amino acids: CASSQRQGGQGYEQYF. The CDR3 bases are TGCGCCAGCAGCCAGCGACAGGGCGGCCAGGGATACGAGCAGTACTTC.

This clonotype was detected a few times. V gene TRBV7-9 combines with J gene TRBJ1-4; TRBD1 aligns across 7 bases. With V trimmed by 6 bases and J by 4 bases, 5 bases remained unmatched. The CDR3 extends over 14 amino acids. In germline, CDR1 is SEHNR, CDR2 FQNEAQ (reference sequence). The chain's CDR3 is CASRRTGLNEKLFF. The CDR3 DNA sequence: TGTGCCAGCAGAAGGACAGGACTTAATGAAAAACTGTTTTTT.

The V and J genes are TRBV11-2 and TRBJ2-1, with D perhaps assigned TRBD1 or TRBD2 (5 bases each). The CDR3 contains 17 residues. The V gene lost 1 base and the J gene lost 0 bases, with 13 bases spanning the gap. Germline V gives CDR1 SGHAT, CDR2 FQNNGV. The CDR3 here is CASSLGDRGHSYNEQFF. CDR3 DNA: TGTGCCAGCAGCTTAGGGGACCGGGGCCACTCCTACAATGAGCAGTTCTTC. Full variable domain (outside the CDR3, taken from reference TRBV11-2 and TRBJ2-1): EAGVAQSPRYKIIEKRQSVAFWCNPISGHATLYWYQQILGQGPKLLIQFQNNGVVDDSQLPKDRFSAERLKGVDSTLKIQPAKLEDSAVYLCASSLGDRGHSYNEQFFGPGTRLTVL.

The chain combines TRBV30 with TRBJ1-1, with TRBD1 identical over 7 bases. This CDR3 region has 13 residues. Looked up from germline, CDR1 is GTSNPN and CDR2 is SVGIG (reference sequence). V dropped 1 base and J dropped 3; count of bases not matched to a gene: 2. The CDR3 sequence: CAWSEQGYTEAFF. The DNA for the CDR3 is TGTGCCTGGAGTGAACAGGGGTACACTGAAGCTTTCTTT.

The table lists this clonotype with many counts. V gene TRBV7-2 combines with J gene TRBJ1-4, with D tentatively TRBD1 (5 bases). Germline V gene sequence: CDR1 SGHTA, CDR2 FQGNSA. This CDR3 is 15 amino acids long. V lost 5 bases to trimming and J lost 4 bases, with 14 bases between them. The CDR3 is CASSPRGGYNEKLFF. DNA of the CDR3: TGTGCCAGCAGCCCGCGGGGCGGATATAATGAAAAACTGTTTTTT.

CDR3 residues: CATTGLSGELFF. In DNA, the CDR3 is TGTGCCACCACAGGTTTGTCCGGGGAGCTGTTTTTT. The gene calls are TRBV24-1 and TRBJ2-2, with D hard to call. V was shortened by 8 bases and J by 6 bases, with 9 bases between the two germline ends. There are 12 residues in the CDR3. The V gene's germline CDR1 is KGHDR and CDR2 SFDVKD.